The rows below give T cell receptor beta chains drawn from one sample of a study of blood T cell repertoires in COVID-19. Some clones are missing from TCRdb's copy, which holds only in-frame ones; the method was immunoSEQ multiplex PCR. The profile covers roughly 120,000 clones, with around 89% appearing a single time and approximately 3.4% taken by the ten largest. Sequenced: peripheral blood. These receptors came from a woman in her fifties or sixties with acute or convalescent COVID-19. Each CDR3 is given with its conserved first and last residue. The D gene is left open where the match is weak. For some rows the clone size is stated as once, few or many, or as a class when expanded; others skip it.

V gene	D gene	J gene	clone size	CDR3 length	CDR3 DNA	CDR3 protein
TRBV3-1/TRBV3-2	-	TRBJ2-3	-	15	TGTGCCAGCAGCACTAGGACTCGAGGGACAGATACGCAGTATTTT	CASSTRTRGTDTQYF
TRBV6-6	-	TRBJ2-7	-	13	TGTGCCAGCAGTTACTGGACTGGCTACGAGCAGTACTTC	CASSYWTGYEQYF
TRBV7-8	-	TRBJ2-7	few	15	TGTGCCAGCAGCTTAAGGCAGGTTGGAGGTTACGAGCAGTACTTC	CASSLRQVGGYEQYF
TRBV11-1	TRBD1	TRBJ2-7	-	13	TGTGCCAGCAGCTGGGACAGGGCCTACGAGCAGTACTTC	CASSWDRAYEQYF
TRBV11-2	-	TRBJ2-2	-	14	TGTGCCAGCAGCCGCGGCCCCATCACCGGGGAGCTGTTTTTT	CASSRGPITGELFF
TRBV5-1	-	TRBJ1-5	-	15	TGCGCCAGCAGCTTGATAGGGGGTCGTGGGCAGCCCCAGCATTTT	CASSLIGGRGQPQHF
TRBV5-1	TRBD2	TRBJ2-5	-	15	TGCGCCAGCAGCGAGGCGGGAGTAACACCAGAGACCCAGTACTTC	CASSEAGVTPETQYF
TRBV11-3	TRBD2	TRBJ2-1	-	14	TGTGCCAGCAGCTCGAGGGCGGGAGGGAATGAGCAGTTCTTC	CASSSRAGGNEQFF
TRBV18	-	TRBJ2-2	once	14	TGTGCCAGCTCACGAAGCCCGAACACCGGGGAGCTGTTTTTT	CASSRSPNTGELFF
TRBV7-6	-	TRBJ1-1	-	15	TGTGCCAGCAGCAATCTATTCACACAGGGTTATCAAGCTTTCTTT	CASSNLFTQGYQAFF
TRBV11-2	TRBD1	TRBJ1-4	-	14	TGTGCCAGCAGCCGAGGACAGGCCGTTGAAAAACTGTTTTTT	CASSRGQAVEKLFF